The table lists the clone carrying this TCR beta chain with a few counts. V dropped 4 bases and J dropped 0 bases, with 9 bases sitting between them. Looked up from germline, CDR1 is SQVTM and CDR2 is ANQGSEA. The CDR3 spans 13 residues. These data originate in a study of blood T cell repertoires in COVID-19. Sequenced by immunoSEQ multiplex PCR; TCRdb stores in-frame clones only, minus some. The data hold 150,000 to 180,000 clones, with 75% to 85% observed a single time. The receptor comes from a woman in her fifties or sixties with COVID-19, enrolled during active disease. Sequenced sample: peripheral blood. The chain uses TRBV29-1 and TRBJ1-1, with D maybe TRBD1 (5 bases). DNA of the CDR3: TGCAGCGTTGCGACAGTCATGAACACTGAAGCTTTCTTT. Translating gives CSVATVMNTEAFF.